This entry lists 9 T cell receptor beta chains sequenced from one sample in a study of regulatory T cells in long-lasting Graves disease. This sample's time point: newly diagnosed GD, antithyroid drugs for less than 3 months. TCR sequences were obtained from RNA taken from PBMCs. Investigators prepared the TCR beta libraries by applying iRepertoire HTBI primers and Arm-PCR of CDR3 regions. TCRdb reprocessed the multiplex PCR reads with MiXCR, giving one entry per CDR3 protein. The sample has more than 400,000 distinct CDR3 sequences; around 15% are singletons. These same data were also listed under a study on T cells in Graves' hyperthyroidism and ophthalmopathy.

This material consisted of peripheral blood mononuclear cells (PBMCs), taken at new diagnosis, from a patient treated with antithyroid drugs. These receptors all come from a man between 40 and 49 years old with Graves disease.

This clonotype has at least ten counts. The chain carries TRBV12-3 or TRBV12-4 and TRBJ2-1; D is perhaps TRBD2 (6 bases). CDR3 size: 15 residues. V lost 5 bases and J 2 bases, leaving 13 bases between the germline ends. CDR3 bases: TGTGCCAGCAGTGTACGTAGCGGAACCTACAATGAGCAGTTCTTC. Protein sequence: CASSVRSGTYNEQFF.

The chain carries TRBV12-3 or TRBV12-4 and TRBJ1-1, with 7 positions matching TRBD1. The CDR3 spans 18 residues. V lost 2 bases, J lost 0 bases, and 12 bases stayed unmatched. This CDR3 is CASSLLRQGWRLNTEAFF. In DNA form, the CDR3 reads TGTGCCAGCAGTTTATTGAGACAGGGTTGGAGATTGAACACTGAAGCTTTCTTT.

This clonotype was seen repeatedly, ten times or more. The chain couples TRBV12-3 or TRBV12-4 to TRBJ2-3; the match to TRBD1 covers 9 bases. This CDR3 is 14 amino acids long. Trimming took 7 bases from V and 4 from J; bases not matched to a gene: 6. CDR3 nucleotides: TGTGCCAGCACCCCGGACAGGGGCCCAGATACGCAGTATTTT. This sequence encodes CASTPDRGPDTQYF.

At least ten counts were recorded for this clonotype. This rearrangement joins TRBV11-2 to TRBJ2-7, with a possible D match to TRBD2 (7 bases). This CDR3 comprises 14 residues. Germline loops: CDR1 SGHAT, CDR2 FQNNGV. Trimming stripped 4 bases from V and 4 bases from J, with 14 bases between. The CDR3 is CASSSLQGLYEQYF. In DNA form, the CDR3 reads TGTGCCAGCAGCTCCCTACAGGGACTATACGAGCAGTACTTC.

The chain uses TRBV10-2 and TRBJ2-1, with D possibly being TRBD2 (5 bases). CDR1 WSHSY and CDR2 SAAADI come from the germline V gene. The CDR3 runs 12 residues. Trimming stripped 7 bases from V and 9 bases from J, with 13 bases between. The CDR3 bases are TGCGCCAGCAACTACGGGAATGTTGAGCAGTTCTTC. This encodes CASNYGNVEQFF.

This clonotype was recorded at least ten times. The gene calls are TRBV12-5 and TRBJ2-7; TRBD1 or TRBD2 may be the D gene (5 bases each). The CDR3 runs to 12 residues. In germline, CDR1 is LGHNT, CDR2 FRNRAP. V dropped 3 bases and J dropped 5 bases, with 8 bases sitting between them. The CDR3 bases are TGTGCTAGTGGTTTCCGGGGCCACGAGCAGTACTTC. Amino acids: CASGFRGHEQYF.

The table lists this clonotype with many counts. The junction departs from the called germline gene at one end, perhaps through a read error. The gene calls are TRBV5-1 and TRBJ1-5; D remains ambiguous. The CDR3 is 14 amino acids. The germline V gene encodes CDR1 SGHRS and CDR2 YFSETQ. The CDR3 region has the DNA TGTGCCAGCAGCGAGTTTGGAGGGAATCAGCCCCAGCATTTT. As protein: CASSEFGGNQPQHF.

This clonotype was recorded many times. The chain uses TRBV20-1 and TRBJ2-1; D is uncertain. CDR1 is DFQATT, CDR2 SNEGSKA, per germline (reference sequence). CDR3 length: 13 residues. V was pared by 3 bases and J by 0 bases, with 6 bases between. The CDR3 DNA is TGCAGTGCTAGCCCCGGCTCCTACAATGAGCAGTTCTTC. Protein: CSASPGSYNEQFF.

This clonotype was observed at least ten times. This chain uses TRBV2 with TRBJ2-3; D gene uncertain. Trimming stripped 8 bases from V and 1 base from J, with 10 bases between. Looked up from germline, CDR1 is SNHLY and CDR2 is FYNNEI. This CDR3 comprises 13 residues. For the CDR3, the DNA is TGTGCCAGCGGCTGGCAGGGCACAGATACGCAGTATTTT. This sequence encodes CASGWQGTDTQYF.